Listed here are 17 T cell receptor beta chains from one sample, sequenced in a study of radiotherapy plus CTLA-4 blockade in lung cancer. The table came from immunoSEQ multiplex PCR; TCRdb's copy has only in-frame clones and leaves some out. Of roughly 75,000 clones in the sample, approximately 80% are singletons; the top ten hold 0.65% to 0.85%. The sequencing here drew on peripheral blood, taken from a patient treated with radiotherapy plus ipilimumab. Receptors originate from a human donor with non-small cell lung cancer who had stable disease on radiotherapy plus ipilimumab.

J is TRBJ2-2 and V is TRBV6-5, with TRBD1 identical over 10 bases. V dropped 6 bases and J dropped 5; count of bases not matched to a gene: 6. Per the germline V gene, CDR1 is MNHEY and CDR2 is SVGAGI. This CDR3 contains 15 residues. In nucleotides, the CDR3 is TGTGCCAGCAGAAGACAGGGGGCTTTAACCGGGGAGCTGTTTTTT. Encoded protein: CASRRQGALTGELFF.

The chain combines TRBV5-1 with TRBJ2-3, with 11 bases lining up with TRBD2. Germline V lookup: CDR1 SGHRS, CDR2 YFSETQ. V dropped 7 bases and J dropped 4; count of bases not matched to a gene: 8. This CDR3 comprises 15 residues. CDR3 sequence (DNA): TGCGCCAGCTGGGTAGCGGGAGGGCCCGCAGATACGCAGTATTTT. It encodes CASWVAGGPADTQYF.

This clone was counted between two and nine times. The chain links TRBV6-6 to TRBJ1-1; D possibly corresponds to TRBD1 (5 bases). This CDR3 is 12 amino acids long. The ends were cut back, 7 bases at V and 10 bases at J, with 16 bases in the middle. CDR1 is MNHNY and CDR2 is SVGAGI in the germline V gene (reference sequence). CDR3 sequence: CASNTGSGGAFF. Here the CDR3 DNA reads TGTGCCAGCAATACAGGTTCCGGGGGAGCTTTCTTT.

V is TRBV7-8 and J is TRBJ2-3; TRBD2 aligns across 8 bases. The germline V gene has CDR1 SGHVS and CDR2 FQNEAQ. With 1 base clipped from V and 4 bases from J, the junction kept 7 bases outside the gene matches. The CDR3 is 16 residues long. The CDR3 DNA is TGTGCCAGCAGCTTAGAGGCCGGGGGGGCCCCAGATACGCAGTATTTT. This translates into CASSLEAGGAPDTQYF.

The chain employs TRBV11-3 and TRBJ2-1, with TRBD2 matching 8 bases. The germline V gene encodes CDR1 SGHNT and CDR2 YENEEA. V was clipped by 9 bases and J by 4 bases; unmatched bases: 8. The CDR3 sequence is 14 residues long. This CDR3 reads CARAGGVFYNEQFF. As DNA, the CDR3 is TGTGCCAGGGCCGGGGGGGTTTTTTACAATGAGCAGTTCTTC.

The genes are TRBV5-1 and TRBJ1-4; unclear D gene. CDR1 and CDR2 (germline): SGHRS, YFSETQ. Trimming cost V 1 base and J 3 bases, with 13 bases left between them. There are 16 residues in the CDR3. CDR3 loop: CASSLLPRSSNEKLFF. The CDR3 coding sequence is TGCGCCAGCAGCTTGCTTCCACGGTCCTCTAATGAAAAACTGTTTTTT.

This clone was recorded only once. V gene TRBV6-5 combines with J gene TRBJ2-1; 7 bases line up with TRBD2. The CDR3 totals 13 residues. From germline, CDR1 is MNHEY and CDR2 SVGAGI. The trim removed 6 bases at V and 9 bases at J, leaving 8 bases unmatched. The CDR3 loop is CASSPGGNLEQFF. CDR3 DNA: TGTGCCAGCAGCCCCGGGGGGAACCTTGAGCAGTTCTTC.

CDR3 nucleotides: TGTGCCAGCAGCCAAAGGGGGATTGGGGCCAAAAACATTCAGTACTTC. Translated: CASSQRGIGAKNIQYF. The chain combines TRBV14 with TRBJ2-4, with a tentative D call TRBD1 (6 bases). Per germline, CDR1 SGHDN and CDR2 FVKESK. This CDR3 spans 16 amino acids. V was clipped by 2 bases and J by 1 base, with 12 bases between them.

The chain links TRBV6-1 to TRBJ1-5; 7 bases line up with TRBD1. The CDR3 runs to 14 residues. Germline V CDR1 and CDR2: MNHNS, SASEGT. V lost 7 bases, J lost 2 bases, and 5 bases stayed unmatched. The CDR3 here is CASKDRARNQPQHF. CDR3 DNA sequence: TGTGCCAGCAAAGACAGGGCCCGCAATCAGCCCCAGCATTTT.

The chain employs TRBV5-4 and TRBJ2-2; unclear D gene. Germline lookup yields CDR1 SGHNT and CDR2 YYREEE (reference sequence). Trimming stripped 0 bases from V and 4 bases from J, with 4 bases between. The CDR3 totals 13 residues. The CDR3 is CASSLAFTGELFF. The CDR3 DNA reads as TGTGCCAGCAGCTTGGCCTTCACCGGGGAGCTGTTTTTT.

This clone was observed once. The rearrangement joins TRBV5-4 to TRBJ2-2, with D uncertain. The V end lost 0 bases, the J end lost 2 bases, and 5 bases lay between the germline ends. The CDR3 consists of 14 residues. CDR1 is SGHNT, CDR2 YYREEE, per germline (reference sequence). Here the CDR3 reads CASSLVDNTGELFF. The DNA of the CDR3 is TGTGCCAGCAGCTTGGTCGATAACACCGGGGAGCTGTTTTTT. Full variable domain (missing parts from reference TRBV5-4 and TRBJ2-2): ETGVTQSPTHLIKTRGQQVTLRCSSQSGHNTVSWYQQALGQGPQFIFQYYREEENGRGNFPPRFSGLQFPNYSSELNVNALELDDSALYLCASSLVDNTGELFFGEGSRLTVL.

The chain has TRBV7-8 and TRBJ2-7, with D perhaps given as TRBD1 or TRBD2 (5 bases each). The V end lost 2 bases, the J end lost 5 bases, and 13 bases lay between the germline ends. Germline CDR1 and CDR2: SGHVS and FQNEAQ. This CDR3 region has 14 residues. This chain's CDR3 is CASSLRGTQDEQYF. CDR3 DNA: TGTGCCAGCAGCTTACGTGGGACCCAGGACGAGCAGTACTTC. The full variable domain, its missing parts supplied by reference TRBV7-8 and TRBJ2-7, is GAGVSQSPRYKVAKRGQDVALRCDPISGHVSLFWYQQALGQGPEFLTYFQNEAQLDKSGLPSDRFFAERPEGSVSTLKIQRTQQEDSAVYLCASSLRGTQDEQYFGPGTRLTVT.

This chain joins TRBV28 and TRBJ2-5; TRBD2 matches at 11 bases. V lost 2 bases, J lost 0 bases, and 5 bases stayed unmatched. CDR3 length: 17 amino acids. Germline lookup yields CDR1 MDHEN and CDR2 SYDVKM. CDR3 DNA: TGTGCCAGCAGTTTAGGGGTAGCGGGGGGGAACCAAGAGACCCAGTACTTC. Its protein is CASSLGVAGGNQETQYF.

This chain uses TRBV10-2 with TRBJ2-7, with a tentative D call TRBD2 (5 bases). The CDR3 totals 12 residues. With 8 bases removed from V and 1 base from J, the gap between germline ends came to 9 bases. Germline lookup yields CDR1 WSHSY and CDR2 SAAADI. CDR3 nucleotide sequence: TGCGCCAGCGAGGGTACTTCCTACGAGCAGTACTTC. It translates to CASEGTSYEQYF.

Turning to this clone: Other DNA sequences of this sample code for an identical CDR3. The gene calls are TRBV29-1 and TRBJ2-1, with D maybe TRBD2 (7 bases). CDR3 length: 16 residues. V lost 4 bases and J lost 9, with 25 bases in between. Germline V gene lookup returns CDR1 SQVTM and CDR2 ANQGSEA. CDR3 region: CSVGAGGGGTELEQFF. As DNA, the CDR3 is TGCAGCGTTGGGGCTGGAGGGGGGGGTACGGAACTTGAGCAGTTCTTC.

This chain links TRBV2 with TRBJ1-1, with 8 bases matching TRBD1. Looked up from germline, CDR1 is SNHLY and CDR2 is FYNNEI. V gave up 8 bases and J gave up 3 bases; unmatched junction bases: 5. This CDR3 has 13 residues. CDR3 nucleotides: TGTGCCAGCGGGGACAGGAGGGACACTGAAGCTTTCTTT. This encodes CASGDRRDTEAFF.

The V gene is TRBV30, the J gene TRBJ2-5; the D is unclear. The CDR3 runs 14 residues. From germline, CDR1 is GTSNPN and CDR2 SVGIG (reference sequence). Trimming pared 0 bases from V and 2 bases from J, leaving 10 bases between. CDR3 region: CAWSVGSSQETQYF. Written as DNA, the CDR3 is TGTGCCTGGAGTGTAGGTTCTTCACAAGAGACCCAGTACTTC.